This T cell receptor beta chain comes out of a study of cytomegalovirus exposure and HLA in healthy donors. V was clipped by 2 bases and J by 1 base, with 11 bases between them. The CDR3 runs to 14 residues. The germline V gene encodes CDR1 GTSNPN and CDR2 SVGIG (reference sequence). In regard to this clone: Its specificity is not known.

Primers: 60 Vbeta forward and 13 Jbeta reverse. Sequencing used immunoSEQ multiplex PCR; TCRdb keeps in-frame clones, though not all of them. This sample has about 190,000 clones; over 75% occur once, and the top ten carry 3.5% to 4%. Whole-study findings and limits: Previously analyzed data showed that most TCR beta V segments were productive at a frequency of about 90% or about 30%.

The chain recombines TRBV30 with TRBJ1-1; tentatively, D is TRBD1 (5 bases). Sequenced sample: PBMCs. The sequence derives from a man between 50 and 59 years old in good health and CMV-seronegative. CDR3 nucleotides: TGTGCCTGGAGTTTCTTGACAGAGAACACTGAAGCTTTCTTT. Its translation is CAWSFLTENTEAFF. The full variable domain, its missing parts supplied by reference TRBV30 and TRBJ1-1, is SQTIHQWPATLVQPVGSPLSLECTVEGTSNPNLYWYRQAAGRGLQLLFYSVGIGQISSEVPQNLSASRPQDRQFILSSKKLLLSDSGFYLCAWSFLTENTEAFFGQGTRLTVV.